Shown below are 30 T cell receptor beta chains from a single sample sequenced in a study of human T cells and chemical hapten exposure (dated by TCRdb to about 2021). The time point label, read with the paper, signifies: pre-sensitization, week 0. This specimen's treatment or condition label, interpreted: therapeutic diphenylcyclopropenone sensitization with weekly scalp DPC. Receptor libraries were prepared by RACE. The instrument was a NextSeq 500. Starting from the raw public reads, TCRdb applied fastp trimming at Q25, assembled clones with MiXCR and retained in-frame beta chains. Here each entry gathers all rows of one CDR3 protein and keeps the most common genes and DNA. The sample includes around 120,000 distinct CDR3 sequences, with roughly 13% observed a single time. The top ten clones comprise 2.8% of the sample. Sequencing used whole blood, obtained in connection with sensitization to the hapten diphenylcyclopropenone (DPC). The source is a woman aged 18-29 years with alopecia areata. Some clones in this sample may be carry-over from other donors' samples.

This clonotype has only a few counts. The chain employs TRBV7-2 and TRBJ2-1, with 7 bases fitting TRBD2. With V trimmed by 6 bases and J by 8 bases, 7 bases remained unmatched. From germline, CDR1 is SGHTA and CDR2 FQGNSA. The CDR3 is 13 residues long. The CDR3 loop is CASRPAGVYEQFF. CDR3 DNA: TGTGCCAGCAGACCCGCGGGGGTTTATGAGCAGTTCTTC.

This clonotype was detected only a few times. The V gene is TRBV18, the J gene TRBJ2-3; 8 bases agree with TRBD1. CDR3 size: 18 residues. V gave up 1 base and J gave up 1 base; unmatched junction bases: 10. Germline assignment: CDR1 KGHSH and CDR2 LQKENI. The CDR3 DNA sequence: TGTGCCAGCTCACCACTGGCCAGGGGGCGAGTACGCACAGATACGCAGTATTTT. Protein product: CASSPLARGRVRTDTQYF.

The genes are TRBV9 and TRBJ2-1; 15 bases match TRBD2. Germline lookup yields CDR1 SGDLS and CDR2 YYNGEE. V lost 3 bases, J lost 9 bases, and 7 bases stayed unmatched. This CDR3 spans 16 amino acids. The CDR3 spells CASSATGTSGGTEQFF. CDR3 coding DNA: TGTGCCAGCAGCGCAACCGGGACTAGCGGGGGGACTGAGCAGTTCTTC.

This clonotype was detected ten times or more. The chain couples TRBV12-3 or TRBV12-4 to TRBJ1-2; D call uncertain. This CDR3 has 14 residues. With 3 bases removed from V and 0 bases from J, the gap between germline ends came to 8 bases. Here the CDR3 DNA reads TGTGCCAGCAGTTTCCGGGGAGCTAACTATGGCTACACCTTC. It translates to CASSFRGANYGYTF.

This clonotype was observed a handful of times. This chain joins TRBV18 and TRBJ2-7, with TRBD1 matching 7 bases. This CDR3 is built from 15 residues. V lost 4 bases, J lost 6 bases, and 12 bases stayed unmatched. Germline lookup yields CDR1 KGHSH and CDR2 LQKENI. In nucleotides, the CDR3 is TGTGCCAGCTCACGAACCACAGGGGTTCAGCCCGAGCAGTACTTC. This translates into CASSRTTGVQPEQYF.

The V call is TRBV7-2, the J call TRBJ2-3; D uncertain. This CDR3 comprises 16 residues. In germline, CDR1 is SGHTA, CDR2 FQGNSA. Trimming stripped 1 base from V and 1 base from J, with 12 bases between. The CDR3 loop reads CASSLGPPGGTDTQYF. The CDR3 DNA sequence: TGTGCCAGCAGCTTAGGGCCCCCTGGGGGCACAGATACGCAGTATTTT.

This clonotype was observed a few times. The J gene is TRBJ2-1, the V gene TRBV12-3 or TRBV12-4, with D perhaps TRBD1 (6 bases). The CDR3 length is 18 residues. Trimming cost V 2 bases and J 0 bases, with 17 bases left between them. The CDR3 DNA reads TGTGCCAGCAGTTTATTGTGGGGGCCCGGAAGCTCCTACAATGAGCAGTTCTTC. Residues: CASSLLWGPGSSYNEQFF.

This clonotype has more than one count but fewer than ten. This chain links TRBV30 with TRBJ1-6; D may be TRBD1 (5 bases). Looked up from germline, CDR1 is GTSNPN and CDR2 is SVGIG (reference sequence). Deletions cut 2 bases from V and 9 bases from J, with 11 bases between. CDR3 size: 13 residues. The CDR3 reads CAWSPWGSSPLHF. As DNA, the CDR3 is TGTGCCTGGAGTCCCTGGGGGAGTTCACCCCTCCACTTT.

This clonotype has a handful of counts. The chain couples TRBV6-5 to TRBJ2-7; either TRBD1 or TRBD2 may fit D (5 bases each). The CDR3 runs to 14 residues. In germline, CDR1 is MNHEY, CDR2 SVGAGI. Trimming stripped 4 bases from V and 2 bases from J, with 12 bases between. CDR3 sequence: CASSFKGTPYEQYF. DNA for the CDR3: TGTGCCAGCAGTTTCAAGGGGACCCCCTACGAGCAGTACTTC.

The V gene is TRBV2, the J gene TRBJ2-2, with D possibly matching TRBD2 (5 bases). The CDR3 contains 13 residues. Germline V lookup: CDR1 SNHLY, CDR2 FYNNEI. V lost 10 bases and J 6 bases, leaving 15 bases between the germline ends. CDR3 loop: CATSTRRAGELFF. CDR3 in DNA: TGTGCCACCTCTACCCGGCGGGCCGGGGAGCTGTTTTTT. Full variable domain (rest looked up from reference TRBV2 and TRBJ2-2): EPEVTQTPSHQVTQMGQEVILRCVPISNHLYFYWYRQILGQKVEFLVSFYNNEISEKSEIFDDQFSVERPDGSNFTLKIRSTKLEDSAMYFCATSTRRAGELFFGEGSRLTVL.

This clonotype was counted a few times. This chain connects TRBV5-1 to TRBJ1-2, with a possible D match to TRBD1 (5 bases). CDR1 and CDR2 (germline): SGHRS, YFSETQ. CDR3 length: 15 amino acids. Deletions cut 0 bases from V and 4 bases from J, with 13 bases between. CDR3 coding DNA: TGCGCCAGCAGCTTGGTCGCGGGGCCGGGCTATGGCTACACCTTC. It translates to CASSLVAGPGYGYTF.

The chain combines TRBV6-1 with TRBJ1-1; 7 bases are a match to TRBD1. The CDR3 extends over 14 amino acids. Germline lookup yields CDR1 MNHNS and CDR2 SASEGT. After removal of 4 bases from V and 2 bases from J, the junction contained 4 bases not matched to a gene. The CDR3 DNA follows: TGTGCCAGCAGTGGAGGGACAGTTAACACTGAAGCTTTCTTT. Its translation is CASSGGTVNTEAFF.

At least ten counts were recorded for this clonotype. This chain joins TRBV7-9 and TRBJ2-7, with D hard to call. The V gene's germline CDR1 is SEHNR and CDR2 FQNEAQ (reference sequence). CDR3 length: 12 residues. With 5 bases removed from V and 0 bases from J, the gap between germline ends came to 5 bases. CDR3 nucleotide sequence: TGTGCCAGCAGCAGGAGCTCCTACGAGCAGTACTTC. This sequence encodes CASSRSSYEQYF.

The CDR3: CASSLVGLGSGNTIYF. CDR3 nucleotides: TGTGCCAGCAGCTTAGTGGGCCTAGGCTCTGGAAACACCATATATTTT. The V gene is TRBV11-2, the J gene TRBJ1-3; no clear D gene. Germline-derived CDR1 and CDR2 are SGHAT and FQNNGV. Trimming removed 1 base at V and 0 bases at J, with 10 bases between. The CDR3 extends over 16 amino acids.

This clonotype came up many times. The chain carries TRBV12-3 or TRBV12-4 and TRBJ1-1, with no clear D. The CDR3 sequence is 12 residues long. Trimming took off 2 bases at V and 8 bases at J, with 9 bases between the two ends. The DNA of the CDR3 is TGTGCCAGCAGTTTATATACCTCCGAAGCTTTCTTT. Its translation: CASSLYTSEAFF.

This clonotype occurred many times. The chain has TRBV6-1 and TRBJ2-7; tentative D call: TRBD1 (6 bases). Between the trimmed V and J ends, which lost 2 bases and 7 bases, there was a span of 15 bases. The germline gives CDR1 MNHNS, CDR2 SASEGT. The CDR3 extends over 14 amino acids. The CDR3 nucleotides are TGTGCCAGCAGTGAACAACAGGGCGTCGGGGAGCAGTACTTC. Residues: CASSEQQGVGEQYF.

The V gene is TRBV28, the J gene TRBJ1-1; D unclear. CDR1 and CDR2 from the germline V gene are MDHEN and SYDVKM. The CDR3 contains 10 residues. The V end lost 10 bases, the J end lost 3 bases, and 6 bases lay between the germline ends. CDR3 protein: CATKYTEAFF. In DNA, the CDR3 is TGTGCCACCAAGTACACTGAAGCTTTCTTT.

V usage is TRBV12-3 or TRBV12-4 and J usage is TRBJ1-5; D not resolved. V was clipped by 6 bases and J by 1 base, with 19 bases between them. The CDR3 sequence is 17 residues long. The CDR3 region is CASSHHEVEGSNQPQHF. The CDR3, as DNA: TGTGCCAGCAGCCACCACGAGGTGGAAGGAAGCAATCAGCCCCAGCATTTT.

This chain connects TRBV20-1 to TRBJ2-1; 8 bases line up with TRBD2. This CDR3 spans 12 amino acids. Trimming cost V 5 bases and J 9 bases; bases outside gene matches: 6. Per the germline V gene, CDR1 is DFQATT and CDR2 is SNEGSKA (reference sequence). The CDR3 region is CSAVSGVGEQFF. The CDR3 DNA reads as TGCAGTGCTGTTAGCGGGGTTGGTGAGCAGTTCTTC.

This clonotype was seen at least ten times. The CDR3 here is CASSQSDRTGKESNEKLFF. DNA of the CDR3: TGCGCCAGCAGTCAATCGGATCGAACAGGGAAAGAATCTAATGAAAAACTGTTTTTT. This chain links TRBV23-1 with TRBJ1-4, with D perhaps TRBD1 (6 bases). TRBV23-1 is an open reading frame, and its role is uncertain. The CDR3 is made up of 19 amino acids. V lost 0 bases and J 3 bases, leaving 20 bases between the germline ends.

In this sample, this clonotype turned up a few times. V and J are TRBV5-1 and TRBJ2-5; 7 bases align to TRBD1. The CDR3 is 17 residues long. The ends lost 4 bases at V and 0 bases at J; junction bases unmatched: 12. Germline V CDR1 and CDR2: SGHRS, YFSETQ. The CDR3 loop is CASSGGLHRGHQETQYF. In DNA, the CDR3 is TGCGCCAGCAGCGGAGGCCTCCACAGGGGTCACCAAGAGACCCAGTACTTC.

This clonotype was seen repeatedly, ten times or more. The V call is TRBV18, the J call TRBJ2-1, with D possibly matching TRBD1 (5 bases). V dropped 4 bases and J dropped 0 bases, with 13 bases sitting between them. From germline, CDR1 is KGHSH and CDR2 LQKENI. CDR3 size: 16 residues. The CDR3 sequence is CASSLDSFSSYNEQFF. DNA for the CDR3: TGTGCCAGCTCACTAGACAGTTTCAGCTCCTACAATGAGCAGTTCTTC.

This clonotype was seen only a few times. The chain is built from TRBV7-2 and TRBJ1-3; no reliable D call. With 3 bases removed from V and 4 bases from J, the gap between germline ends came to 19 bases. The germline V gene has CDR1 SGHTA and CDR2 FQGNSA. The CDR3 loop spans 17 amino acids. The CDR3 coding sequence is TGTGCCAGCAGCTTCACCCTGAGGAGTGGCCTCGGAAACACCATATATTTT. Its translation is CASSFTLRSGLGNTIYF.

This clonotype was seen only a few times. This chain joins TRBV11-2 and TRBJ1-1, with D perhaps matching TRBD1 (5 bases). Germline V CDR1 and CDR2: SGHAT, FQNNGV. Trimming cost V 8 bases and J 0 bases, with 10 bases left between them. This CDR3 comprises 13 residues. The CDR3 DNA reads TGTGCCAGCGCTTCAGGGTTGAACACTGAAGCTTTCTTT. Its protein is CASASGLNTEAFF.

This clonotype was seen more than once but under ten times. The CDR3 reads CASSLETTEAFF. The CDR3 DNA reads TGTGCCAGCAGCTTAGAAACCACTGAAGCTTTCTTT. This rearrangement joins TRBV7-8 to TRBJ1-1; D not resolved. This CDR3 region has 12 residues. CDR1 is SGHVS, CDR2 FQNEAQ, per germline. Trimming stripped 1 base from V and 4 bases from J, with 4 bases between.

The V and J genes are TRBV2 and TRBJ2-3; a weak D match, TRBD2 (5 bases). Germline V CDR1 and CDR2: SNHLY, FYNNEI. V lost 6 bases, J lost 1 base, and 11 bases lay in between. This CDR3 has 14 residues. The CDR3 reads CASRIKRGTDTQYF. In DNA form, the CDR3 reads TGTGCCAGCAGGATCAAGAGGGGCACAGATACGCAGTATTTT.

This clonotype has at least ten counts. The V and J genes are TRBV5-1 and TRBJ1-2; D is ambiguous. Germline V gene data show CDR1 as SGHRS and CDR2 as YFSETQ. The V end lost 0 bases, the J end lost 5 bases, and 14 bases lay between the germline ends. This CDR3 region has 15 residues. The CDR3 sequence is CASSLEGGPIYGYTF. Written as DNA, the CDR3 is TGCGCCAGCAGCTTGGAGGGAGGCCCCATATATGGCTACACCTTC.

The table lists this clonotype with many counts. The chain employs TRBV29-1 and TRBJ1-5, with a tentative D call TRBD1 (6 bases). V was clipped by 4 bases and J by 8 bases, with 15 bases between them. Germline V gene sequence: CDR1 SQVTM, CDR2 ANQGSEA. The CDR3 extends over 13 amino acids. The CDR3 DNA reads TGCAGCGTTGGTGGAACAGGGCGAGAGCCCCAGCATTTT. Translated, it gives CSVGGTGREPQHF.

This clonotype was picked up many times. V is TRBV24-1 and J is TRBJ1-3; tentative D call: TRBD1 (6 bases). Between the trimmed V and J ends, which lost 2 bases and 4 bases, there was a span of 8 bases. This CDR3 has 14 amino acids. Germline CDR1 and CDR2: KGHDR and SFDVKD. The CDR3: CATSDSGTGNTIYF. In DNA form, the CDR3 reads TGTGCCACCAGTGATTCCGGGACAGGAAACACCATATATTTT.

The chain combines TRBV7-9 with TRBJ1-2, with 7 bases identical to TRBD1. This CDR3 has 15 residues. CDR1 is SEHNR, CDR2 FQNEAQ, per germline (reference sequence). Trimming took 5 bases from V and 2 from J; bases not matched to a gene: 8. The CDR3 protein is CASSTGQLQNYGYTF. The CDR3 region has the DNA TGTGCCAGCAGCACGGGACAGCTTCAGAACTATGGCTACACCTTC. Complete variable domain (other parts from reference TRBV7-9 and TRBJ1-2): DTGVSQNPRHKITKRGQNVTFRCDPISEHNRLYWYRQTLGQGPEFLTYFQNEAQLEKSRLLSDRFSAERPKGSFSTLEIQRTEQGDSAMYLCASSTGQLQNYGYTFGSGTRLTVV.